These 8 T cell receptor beta chains originate from one sample sequenced in a study of cytomegalovirus exposure and HLA in healthy donors. 13 Jbeta primers and 60 Vbeta primers were used for the PCR. The repertoire was sequenced with immunoSEQ multiplex PCR; TCRdb's copy has only in-frame clones and lacks some. Of some 91,000 clones in the sample, about 75% were seen once. Sequenced material: PBMCs. All receptors derive from a man aged 35 to 55 in good health and CMV-seropositive.

V gene TRBV19 combines with J gene TRBJ1-1; D ambiguous. CDR3 size: 15 residues. Trimming took off 0 bases at V and 5 bases at J, with 13 bases between the two ends. Germline assignment: CDR1 LNHDA and CDR2 SQIVND (reference sequence). The CDR3 DNA is TGTGCCAGTAGTATAGATAAGGTTCGGGGAACTGAAGCTTTCTTT. This encodes CASSIDKVRGTEAFF.

The rearrangement links TRBV6-5 to TRBJ1-2, with 7 bases aligning to TRBD1. Germline V gives CDR1 MNHEY, CDR2 SVGAGI. The CDR3 totals 15 residues. J was trimmed by 1 base and V by 6 bases; bases with no gene match: 8. The DNA for the CDR3 is TGTGCCAGCAGGCAGGGGGTTAGGGTTAACTATGGCTACACCTTC. Translating it yields CASRQGVRVNYGYTF.

Worth noting for this clone: Because the CDR3's place on the DNA is in doubt, the DNA is left out and the CDR3 is given as listed by TCRdb. V usage is TRBV12-2 and J usage is TRBJ1-3; the table's D call, TRBD1, has no DNA check behind it. TRBV12-2 is designated a pseudogene. Termini included, the CDR3 measures 17 amino acids. CDR3: CAGRLFGQGSLVGTIYF.

The V and J genes are TRBV27 and TRBJ2-3, with 9 nucleotides matching TRBD2. The V gene's germline CDR1 is MNHEY and CDR2 SMNVEV (reference sequence). CDR3 size: 16 residues. V was clipped by 6 bases and J by 0 bases; unmatched bases: 7. As DNA, the CDR3 is TGTGCCAGCAGCACCGGGACTAGCCGTAGCACAGATACGCAGTATTTT. It translates to CASSTGTSRSTDTQYF.

The chain is built from TRBV6-5 and TRBJ1-1, with TRBD1 matching 8 bases. The V gene end was trimmed by 6 bases and the J gene end by 2 bases; junction bases not matched to a gene: 2. Looked up from germline, CDR1 is MNHEY and CDR2 is SVGAGI. The CDR3 contains 13 residues. CDR3 loop: CASRGTGNTEAFF. CDR3 sequence (DNA): TGTGCCAGCAGGGGGACAGGCAACACTGAAGCTTTCTTT.

The chain links TRBV11-1 to TRBJ2-5; 7 positions match TRBD1. This CDR3 is built from 16 residues. The trim removed 5 bases at V and 5 bases at J, leaving 14 bases unmatched. The germline V gene encodes CDR1 SGHAT and CDR2 FQDESV (reference sequence). This CDR3 reads CASSPPRTGAEETQYF. The CDR3 bases are TGTGCCAGCAGCCCCCCTCGGACAGGAGCGGAGGAGACCCAGTACTTC.

The chain has TRBV9 and TRBJ1-2; 9 positions match TRBD1. The CDR3 has 14 residues. Germline CDR1 SGDLS, CDR2 YYNGEE. Unmatched junction bases numbered 7, after V lost 4 bases and J lost 6 bases. As DNA, the CDR3 is TGTGCCAGCAGCCCCTGGACAGGGGAAAATGGCTACACCTTC. Translated: CASSPWTGENGYTF.

The chain combines TRBV25-1 with TRBJ1-3; D gene unclear. Germline CDR1 reads MGHDK; CDR2 reads SYGVNS. V was cut by 10 bases and J by 4 bases, with 8 bases left in between. The length of the CDR3 is 11 residues. The DNA of the CDR3 is TGTGCCACCACTCGGGGAAACACCATATATTTT. This translates into CATTRGNTIYF.